This T cell receptor (beta chain) originates from a study of blood T cell repertoires in COVID-19 (TCRdb year 2020). As for the study more broadly: Collaborator samples came from the United States, Italy and Spain and covered acute and convalescent phases of COVID-19. The prospective study material was composed of cDNA or gDNA derived from T cells, B-cell-depleted T cells, or PBMCs. The dataset comprised deeply sampled blood TCRbeta repertoires from subjects exposed to, actively infected with, or recovered from COVID-19. The repertoires were made available in a free public database intended to serve as a resource for research on the immune response to SARS-CoV-2. The samples were drawn from two sources: the first 160 participants of the ongoing ImmuneRACE study, and 1,000 to 1,500 subjects contributed by 6 global collaborators. Nearly every sample came with metadata listing a de-identified subject ID, COVID-19 status, age in years and sex. Where available, HLA class I and class II types were taken from metadata supplied by the sample provider and were not determined by assay-based typing.

Trimming at the junction amounts to 6 bases on V and 0 bases on J, and the germline ends lie 8 bases apart. The CDR3 contains 14 residues, cysteine and phenylalanine counted. The CDR3 DNA has 42 bases and is translated from base 1. CDR1 is given as MNHEY and CDR2 as SMNVEV, both from the germline V gene (reference sequence). Note on this clone: Its antigen is not yet known. No much larger clonotype is one base removed from it; base qualities were not supplied.

The collaborating institutions used their own protocols to collect whole blood in K2EDTA tubes. For TCRbeta analysis, collaborators shipped samples as frozen whole blood, isolated PBMCs, or DNA extracted from either of those sample types. The immunoSEQ Assay, a bias-controlled multiplex PCR, was used to amplify TCRbeta CDR3 regions from genomic DNA. For the original study's pipeline: The number of nucleated cells in each sample was estimated from the amplification of reference gene primers within the assay. To quantify the absolute abundance of each unique TCRbeta CDR3 rearrangement, sequence reads were collapsed and filtered. For each sample, productive Simpson clonality was calculated by taking the square root of Simpson's diversity index across productive rearrangements. TCRdb stores this immuneACCESS table with in-frame sequences only. Part of the clones is absent; in the studies checked, under half of the shortfall reflects unresolved V genes, and no reason is known for the rest. V and J calls and clone size follow that table, whereas D and trimming were derived from the DNA. The sample table holds about 73,000 clones, of which 82% were seen once. In total, the top ten clones hold about 3.9% of the sample.

Summary of the overall study and its limitations: The amount of clinical and demographic metadata varied by source and participant and was provided uncurated.

The rearrangement joined TRBV27 to TRBJ2-2, with no reliable assignment of the D segment. The receptor was isolated from a woman between 55 and 75 years old with acute or convalescent COVID-19. Sequencing was carried out using peripheral blood. The DNA reads as follows: TGTGCCAGCAGCCTCCCGTCGAACACCGGGGAGCTGTTTTTT. Protein translation: CASSLPSNTGELFF.